What follows are 20 T cell receptor beta chains derived from one specimen sequenced in a study of Ad26.COV2.S vaccination and SARS-CoV-2 variants. Assay used: immunoSEQ multiplex PCR; TCRdb lists only in-frame clones, some missing. The table includes some 340,000 clones, around 84% detected once. The treatment denotes: 19 received Ad26.COV2.S at low or high dose, single or two shots; several received placebo; per-sample allocation not given. Specimens were obtained on day 63 following the first vaccine or placebo injection. Sequenced material: peripheral blood, taken in a trial of Ad26.COV2.S vaccine versus placebo. These receptors all come from a person aged 18-65 years who received the Ad26.COV2.S COVID-19 vaccine or a placebo.

The rearrangement joins TRBV6-2 or TRBV6-3 to TRBJ1-6; 7 positions match TRBD1. This CDR3 is 17 amino acids long. Looked up from germline, CDR1 is MNHEY and CDR2 is SVGEGT. The trim removed 6 bases at V and 7 bases at J, leaving 15 bases unmatched. CDR3: CASSLATTGRGNSPLHF. The CDR3 region has the DNA TGTGCCAGCAGCCTCGCAACGACAGGGCGCGGGAATTCACCCCTCCACTTT.

This clone was seen a few times. J is TRBJ2-2 and V is TRBV11-2, with D unclear. V was cut by 4 bases and J by 0 bases, with 3 bases left in between. The germline CDR1 and CDR2 sequences are SGHAT and FQNNGV. This CDR3 comprises 13 residues. The CDR3 loop reads CASSSANTGELFF. The DNA of the CDR3 is TGTGCCAGCAGCTCCGCGAACACCGGGGAGCTGTTTTTT.

The chain is built from TRBV6-5 and TRBJ1-1; tentatively, D is TRBD1 (6 bases). The V end lost 6 bases, the J end lost 0 bases, and 14 bases lay between the germline ends. The CDR3 covers 15 residues. Germline CDR1 and CDR2: MNHEY and SVGAGI. In DNA form, the CDR3 reads TGTGCCAGCAGACCACAACGACAGGTGAACACTGAAGCTTTCTTT. This gives the protein CASRPQRQVNTEAFF.

This clone has only a few counts. The chain links TRBV6-2 or TRBV6-3 to TRBJ1-2; 8 bases map to TRBD1. V lost 4 bases and J lost 7; bases outside the gene matches: 5. The CDR3 is made up of 13 amino acids. CDR1 and CDR2 (germline): MNHEY, SVGEGT. The CDR3 DNA is TGTGCCAGCAGTTCCCTGGGACAGGTTGGCTACACCTTC. As protein: CASSSLGQVGYTF.

This clone was counted a single time. The rearrangement joins TRBV4-3 to TRBJ1-6; a possible D gene is TRBD1 (6 bases). CDR1 is LGHNA and CDR2 is YSLEER in the germline V gene. V was pared by 0 bases and J by 10 bases, with 13 bases between. This CDR3 contains 15 residues. The CDR3: CASSQDGGQRSPLHF. CDR3 DNA sequence: TGCGCCAGCAGCCAAGATGGGGGCCAGAGGTCACCCCTCCACTTT.

This clone came up once. This chain connects TRBV5-1 to TRBJ2-1; D unclear. In germline, CDR1 is SGHRS, CDR2 YFSETQ. There are 12 residues in the CDR3. Trimming left V 2 bases short and J 12 bases short, with 12 bases between. The CDR3 sequence is CASSFGQSGQFF. The CDR3 DNA reads TGCGCCAGCAGCTTTGGGCAGTCAGGGCAGTTCTTC.

CDR3 DNA sequence: TGCGCCAGCAGCTTGGTGGGTAGTCGGGTAGATACGCAGTATTTT. This codes for CASSLVGSRVDTQYF. The chain joins TRBV5-1 to TRBJ2-3; D is unclear. Deletions cut 0 bases from V and 5 bases from J, with 13 bases between. Germline CDR1 SGHRS, CDR2 YFSETQ. The CDR3 runs to 15 residues.

This chain uses TRBV4-3 with TRBJ1-2; 8 bases agree with TRBD1. This CDR3 region has 19 residues. The V gene's germline CDR1 is LGHNA and CDR2 YSLEER. The junction had 17 bases not matched to a gene; V was cut back by 1 base and J by 4 bases. The CDR3 nucleotides are TGCGCCAGCAGCCAAGGAGCTCCCGGACAGGGCTGGAAGGTCTATGGCTACACCTTC. Its protein is CASSQGAPGQGWKVYGYTF.

The chain employs TRBV10-3 and TRBJ2-3, with 8 bases lining up with TRBD2. J lost 4 bases, V lost 6 bases, and 9 bases had no gene match. CDR1 is ENHRY, CDR2 SYGVKD, per germline. The CDR3 is 15 amino acids. Here the CDR3 reads CAIRGGTSLPDTQYF. In DNA, the CDR3 is TGTGCCATCAGAGGCGGGACTAGTTTACCAGATACGCAGTATTTT.

The chain has TRBV6-1 and TRBJ2-5; 9 bases are a match to TRBD2. Germline loops: CDR1 MNHNS, CDR2 SASEGT. The CDR3 spans 15 residues. J lost 4 bases, V lost 7 bases, and 10 bases had no gene match. The CDR3 protein is CASIDFAGGGETQYF. In nucleotides, the CDR3 is TGTGCCAGCATCGACTTCGCGGGGGGGGGAGAGACCCAGTACTTC.

The chain is built from TRBV30 and TRBJ2-3; TRBD2 agrees at 8 bases. Germline loops: CDR1 GTSNPN, CDR2 SVGIG (reference sequence). This CDR3 is built from 14 residues. Germline trimming cut 8 bases from V and 1 base from J; bases unmatched to any gene: 8. In DNA form, the CDR3 reads TGTGCCGCAACCGGTAGCGGGGGCACAGATACGCAGTATTTT. Translated: CAATGSGGTDTQYF.

This clone appeared a few times. V and J are TRBV7-2 and TRBJ2-2; the match to TRBD1 covers 8 bases. The CDR3 is made up of 15 amino acids. Germline values: CDR1 SGHTA, CDR2 FQGNSA. Losses at the gene ends were 9 bases for V and 3 bases for J; bases not matched to a gene: 9. CDR3 sequence reads: CASCGVTGDTGELFF. The CDR3 DNA follows: TGTGCCAGTTGTGGGGTGACAGGGGACACCGGGGAGCTGTTTTTT.

The chain is built from TRBV7-9 and TRBJ1-4; D call uncertain. CDR1 and CDR2 (germline): SEHNR, FQNEAQ (reference sequence). With 1 base removed from V and 8 bases from J, the gap between germline ends came to 14 bases. The CDR3 is 15 amino acids. The CDR3 region has the DNA TGTGCCAGCAGCTTAGGGGATAGAGGCTTGGAAAAACTGTTTTTT. Translated: CASSLGDRGLEKLFF.

The chain has TRBV6-6 and TRBJ1-2; no clear D gene. This CDR3 is built from 14 residues. The germline V gene encodes CDR1 MNHNY and CDR2 SVGAGI (reference sequence). V gave up 5 bases and J gave up 4 bases, with 14 bases separating them. The CDR3 here is CASSMDGSGYGYTF. In DNA form, the CDR3 reads TGTGCCAGCAGTATGGACGGGTCCGGCTATGGCTACACCTTC.

The rearrangement links TRBV7-2 to TRBJ1-1, with D unclear. CDR3 length: 12 residues. The V end was cut by 5 bases, the J end by 5 bases, with 9 bases between. Germline lookup yields CDR1 SGHTA and CDR2 FQGNSA. The CDR3 DNA follows: TGTGCCAGCAGCCGAGACGTAACTGAAGCTTTCTTT. Translated, it gives CASSRDVTEAFF.

The chain recombines TRBV6-2 or TRBV6-3 with TRBJ1-2; TRBD1 matches 12 bases. The CDR3 totals 17 residues. J lost 2 bases, V lost 2 bases, and 6 bases had no gene match. Germline V gene data show CDR1 as MNHEY and CDR2 as SVGEGT. The chain's CDR3 is CASSYIGTGGMNYGYTF. CDR3 sequence (DNA): TGTGCCAGCAGTTACATCGGGACAGGGGGCATGAACTATGGCTACACCTTC.

This chain uses TRBV18 with TRBJ2-6; D uncertain. The CDR3 has 17 amino acids. CDR1 is KGHSH, CDR2 LQKENI, per germline. V was clipped by 2 bases and J by 0 bases, with 11 bases between them. The CDR3 is CASSPIGQSSGANVLTF. CDR3 nucleotides: TGTGCCAGCTCACCAATAGGGCAGAGCTCTGGGGCCAACGTCCTGACTTTC.

CDR3 residues: CASSTSDPLVADTQYF. In DNA, the CDR3 is TGTGCCAGTAGTACATCAGATCCCCTGGTTGCAGATACGCAGTATTTT. The chain recombines TRBV19 with TRBJ2-3; D remains ambiguous. Trimming cost V 4 bases and J 4 bases, with 18 bases left between them. Germline loops: CDR1 LNHDA, CDR2 SQIVND (reference sequence). The CDR3 contains 16 residues. Looking up the rest from reference TRBV19 and TRBJ2-3 gives the full variable domain: DGGITQSPKYLFRKEGQNVTLSCEQNLNHDAMYWYRQDPGQGLRLIYYSQIVNDFQKGDIAEGYSVSREKKESFPLTVTSAQKNPTAFYLCASSTSDPLVADTQYFGPGTRLTVL.

The chain couples TRBV6-5 to TRBJ2-7; 7 bases are a match to TRBD1. The V gene end was trimmed by 7 bases and the J gene end by 2 bases; junction bases not matched to a gene: 5. The CDR3 has 13 residues. CDR1 and CDR2 from the germline V gene are MNHEY and SVGAGI. CDR3 in amino acids: CASTDRETYEQYF. The CDR3, as DNA: TGTGCCAGCACCGACAGGGAAACCTACGAGCAGTACTTC.

The chain recombines TRBV11-2 with TRBJ1-3, with D possibly TRBD1 on 5 matching bases. Germline V gives CDR1 SGHAT, CDR2 FQNNGV. The CDR3 contains 15 residues. V lost 1 base and J 1 base, leaving 8 bases between the germline ends. Here the CDR3 DNA reads TGTGCCAGCAGCTTAGGACAGATGTCTGGAAACACCATATATTTT. Translating gives CASSLGQMSGNTIYF.